Listed below are T cell receptor beta chains from one sample, sequenced in a study of CD8 T cells in ankylosing spondylitis. TCRdb re-called the 5' RACE reads through MiXCR, storing one row per CDR3 protein. The sample contains 30,000 to 45,000 distinct CDR3 sequences, roughly 12% of which appear only once. Specimen: synovial fluid, either unsorted or a sorted T cell fraction (not recorded which). Receptor source: a male donor with ankylosing spondylitis. The CDR3 runs from the conserved cysteine through the conserved F or W. The D gene is left open where the match is weak. Size tells how often a clone was seen (once, few, many) or the class of an expanded clone, and some rows leave it out.

V,J,D,size,DNA,CDR3
TRBV27,TRBJ2-7,TRBD2,few,TGTGCCAGCAGTAGTCGGGCTAGCGGGAGTCGGGAGCAGTACTTC,CASSSRASGSREQYF
TRBV4-1,TRBJ2-7,.,.,TGCGCCAGCAGCCCAACTCCGGGATTCTACGAGCAGTACTTC,CASSPTPGFYEQYF
TRBV24-1,TRBJ1-1,.,.,TGTGCCACCAGTGATTTGGGACAGCCTGAAGCTTTCTTT,CATSDLGQPEAFF
TRBV5-4,TRBJ1-1,.,many,TGTGCCAGCAGCCTGCACGTGGGGGGTTTCGAAGCTTTCTTT,CASSLHVGGFEAFF
TRBV5-1,TRBJ2-3,.,.,TGCGCCAGCAGCTTGGAAGGGAAGTTCCAGTATTTT,CASSLEGKFQYF
TRBV29-1,TRBJ2-5,TRBD1,.,TGCAGCGTTCCACCGGGACAGGGGGAGACCCAGTACTTC,CSVPPGQGETQYF
TRBV4-1,TRBJ2-1,.,many,TGCGCCAGCAGCCAAGATACAGCGGAAATATGCACCTACAATGAGCAGTTCTTC,CASSQDTAEICTYNEQFF
TRBV6-2/TRBV6-3,TRBJ2-7,.,few,TGTGCCAGCAGCCCAAGATACGAGCAGTACTTC,CASSPRYEQYF
TRBV27,TRBJ2-1,.,.,TGTGCCAGCAGTTTAGGCGGGACGGCAAATGAGCAGTTCTTC,CASSLGGTANEQFF
TRBV2,TRBJ2-5,.,many,TGTGCCAGCAACTGGTTTGAGGAGACCCAGTACTTC,CASNWFEETQYF
TRBV24-1,TRBJ2-7,TRBD2,many,TGTGCCACCAACAGAGCGGGAGACTACGAGCAGTACTTC,CATNRAGDYEQYF
TRBV20-1,TRBJ1-1,.,.,TGCAGTGCGCCGCTAGGGAACACTGAAGCTTTCTTT,CSAPLGNTEAFF
TRBV29-1,TRBJ1-2,.,.,TGCAGCGTTGAAGATTTACCGGGGAACTATGGCTACACCTTC,CSVEDLPGNYGYTF
TRBV7-9,TRBJ2-3,TRBD2,.,TGTGCCAGCAGCTTAACTAGCGGGATTTCGGTTTATACGCAGTATTTT,CASSLTSGISVYTQYF
TRBV4-3,TRBJ2-6,TRBD2,.,TGCGCCAGCAGCCAGGAAGCCGGGGGGTATGTTGGGGCCAACGTCCTGACTTTC,CASSQEAGGYVGANVLTF
TRBV15,TRBJ2-5,TRBD1,.,TGTGCCACTACGACAGGGAACCTTCCAGAGACCCAGTACTTC,CATTTGNLPETQYF
TRBV27,TRBJ2-6,.,few,TGTGCCAGCAGTTTAGGGTCTAGGACTGGGGCCAACGTCCTGACTTTC,CASSLGSRTGANVLTF
TRBV20-1,TRBJ2-1,TRBD1,few,TGCAGTGCTAGACGATACCGGGACAGGGTAAATGAGCAGTTCTTC,CSARRYRDRVNEQFF
TRBV6-2/TRBV6-3,TRBJ2-1,TRBD2,.,TGTGCCAGCAGTCCCCCAGGACTAGCGGGGGACAATGAGCAGTTCTTC,CASSPPGLAGDNEQFF
TRBV9,TRBJ2-5,TRBD2,.,TGTGCCAGCAGCGCCCAACTAGCGGGGGGGCCTTGGGAGACCCAGTACTTC,CASSAQLAGGPWETQYF
TRBV4-3,TRBJ1-6,.,.,TGCGCCAGCAGCCAAGTACAGGGCTTCTATAATTCACCCCTCCACTTT,CASSQVQGFYNSPLHF
TRBV5-1,TRBJ1-1,TRBD1,.,TGCGCCAGCAGCTTCGGGACAGGGGAGAACACTGAAGCTTTCTTT,CASSFGTGENTEAFF
TRBV7-2,TRBJ2-1,TRBD2,.,TGTGCCAGCAGCTGGACTAGCGGGGCCTACAATGAGCAGTTCTTC,CASSWTSGAYNEQFF
TRBV28,TRBJ2-1,TRBD2,few,TGTGCCAGCAGTTTGCCTCCGAAGCGGGGGGGACACTACAATGAGCAGTTCTTC,CASSLPPKRGGHYNEQFF
TRBV9,TRBJ2-3,TRBD1,many,TGTGCCAGCAGCGACTGGGACAGGAGCACAGATACGCAGTATTTT,CASSDWDRSTDTQYF
TRBV2,TRBJ2-5,.,.,TGTGCCAGCACCGGGTGGGGACGGCCACAAGAGACCCAGTACTTC,CASTGWGRPQETQYF
TRBV6-4,TRBJ2-1,.,many,TGTGCCAGCAGTGACCAGGACAGTACCTACAATGAGCAGTTCTTC,CASSDQDSTYNEQFF
TRBV4-3,TRBJ2-6,.,.,TGCGCCAGCAGCCAAAACGGGATGGGGTATGGGGCCAACGTCCTGACTTTC,CASSQNGMGYGANVLTF
TRBV28,TRBJ2-5,TRBD2,few,TGTGCCAGCAGTTTAACTAGCGGGAGGACTCAAGAGACCCAGTACTTC,CASSLTSGRTQETQYF
TRBV7-2,TRBJ1-2,TRBD1,many,TGTGCCAGCAGCTTAGTAGGGGGCACGGGTGGCTACACCTTC,CASSLVGGTGGYTF
TRBV11-2,TRBJ2-1,TRBD2,many,TGTGCCAGCCAGAGCGGGAGGGACGTCAATGAGCAGTTCTTC,CASQSGRDVNEQFF
TRBV20-1,TRBJ2-6,TRBD1,.,TGCAGTGCTACCCGGACAGGCTCTGGGGCCAACGTCCTGACTTTC,CSATRTGSGANVLTF
TRBV6-5,TRBJ2-7,TRBD2,few,TGTGCCAGCAGTTACTCTATCCGCCCAGCGGGAGGGGCGCCCCCAGGGCAGTACTTC,CASSYSIRPAGGAPPGQYF
TRBV6-4,TRBJ2-7,.,.,TGTGCCAGCAGTGCGGGACGCTACGAGCAGTACTTC,CASSAGRYEQYF
TRBV11-2,TRBJ2-1,TRBD2,large,TGTGCCAGCAGCATCGTAGCGGGAGCAAGATCCTACAATGAGCAGTTCTTC,CASSIVAGARSYNEQFF
TRBV27,TRBJ1-2,.,many,TGTGCCAGCAGTTATCACTCCGGGGCCTATGGCTACACCTTC,CASSYHSGAYGYTF
TRBV21-1,TRBJ2-3,.,few,TGTGCCAGCAGCAAAGGAGATACGCAGTATTTT,CASSKGDTQYF